This paragraph reports one TCR beta chain. What it binds is not known. Using immunoSEQ multiplex PCR, the repertoire was profiled, and TCRdb retains in-frame clones only, with some absent. The sample includes 150,000 to 200,000 clones, roughly 84% of them seen just once. This specimen belongs to a study of cytomegalovirus exposure and HLA in healthy donors. Points from the study as a whole: The listing of roughly 160 TCR beta chains classed them as cytomegalovirus-associated.

The CDR3 spans 13 residues. In germline, CDR1 is LNHDA, CDR2 SQIVND (reference sequence). Trimming removed 3 bases at V and 5 bases at J, with 11 bases between. The source material was PBMCs. The receptor's source is a man aged 30-40 years in good health and CMV-seropositive. The chain is built from TRBV19 and TRBJ2-7; D is possibly TRBD1 (7 bases). CDR3 in amino acids: CASSMGRGDEQYF. Here the CDR3 DNA reads TGTGCCAGTAGTATGGGCAGGGGGGACGAGCAGTACTTC.